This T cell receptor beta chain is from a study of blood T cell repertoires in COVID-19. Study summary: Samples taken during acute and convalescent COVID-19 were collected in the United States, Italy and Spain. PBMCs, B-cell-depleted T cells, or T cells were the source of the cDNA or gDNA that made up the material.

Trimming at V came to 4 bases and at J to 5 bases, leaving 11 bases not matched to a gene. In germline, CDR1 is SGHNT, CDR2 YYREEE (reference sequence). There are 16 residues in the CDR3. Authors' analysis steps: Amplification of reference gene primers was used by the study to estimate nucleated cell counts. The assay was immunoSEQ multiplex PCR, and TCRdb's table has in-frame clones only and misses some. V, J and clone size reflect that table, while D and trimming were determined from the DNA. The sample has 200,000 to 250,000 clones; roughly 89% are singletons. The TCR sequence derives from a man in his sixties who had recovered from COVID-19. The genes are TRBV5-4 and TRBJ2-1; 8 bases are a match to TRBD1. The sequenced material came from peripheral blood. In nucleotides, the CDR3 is TGTGCCAGCAGCCCCCCCCAGACAGGGGCCCACAATGAGCAGTTCTTC. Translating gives CASSPPQTGAHNEQFF.